This entry lists 27 T cell receptor beta chains sequenced from one sample in a study of T cell responses to AZD1222 COVID-19 vaccine. Here immunoSEQ multiplex PCR was the method, and the copy in TCRdb shows in-frame clones only, minus some. The sample comprises some 150,000 clones, 88% of which are singletons, and roughly 16% rests with the top ten. Sequencing was performed on peripheral blood, taken on day 0 of AZD1222 vaccination. The receptors shown here come from an adult in good health.

The CDR3 DNA follows: TGTGCCAGCAGGGGGGCCCAGTACGACGAGCAGTACTTC. It encodes CASRGAQYDEQYF. The chain combines TRBV3-1 (or the pseudogene TRBV3-2) with TRBJ2-7; D is perhaps TRBD1 (6 bases). Trimming left V 6 bases short and J 5 bases short, with 14 bases between. CDR1 and CDR2 from the germline V gene are LGHDT and YNNKEL (reference sequence). The CDR3 is 13 amino acids.

This clone has a single count. The chain recombines TRBV29-1 with TRBJ2-7; D is possibly TRBD1 (6 bases). Per germline, CDR1 SQVTM and CDR2 ANQGSEA. V lost 1 base to trimming and J lost 6 bases, with 10 bases between them. The CDR3 covers 12 residues. DNA of the CDR3: TGCAGCGTTGAAGGGGCAGGGGTCGAGCAGTACTTC. Translating it yields CSVEGAGVEQYF.

The chain links TRBV7-9 to TRBJ2-3; TRBD1 matches 7 bases. This CDR3 contains 15 residues. Germline CDR1 reads SEHNR; CDR2 reads FQNEAQ (reference sequence). Trimming at V came to 2 bases and at J to 1 base, leaving 3 bases not matched to a gene. The CDR3: CASSLRTGGTDTQYF. In DNA form, the CDR3 reads TGTGCCAGCAGCTTAAGAACAGGGGGCACAGATACGCAGTATTTT.

This chain connects TRBV27 to TRBJ2-1; 15 nucleotides agree with TRBD2. The CDR3 loop spans 18 amino acids. Germline-derived CDR1 and CDR2 are MNHEY and SMNVEV (reference sequence). V dropped 4 bases and J dropped 0; count of bases not matched to a gene: 4. The CDR3 DNA follows: TGTGCCAGCAGTTGGACTAGCGGGGGGGAGAGCTCCTACAATGAGCAGTTCTTC. Its translation is CASSWTSGGESSYNEQFF.

The CDR3 loop reads CASSLGTSGEFF. CDR3 bases: TGTGCCAGCAGCTTAGGGACTAGCGGGGAATTCTTC. The chain has TRBV7-2 and TRBJ2-1, with 12 bases lining up with TRBD2. Germline V gives CDR1 SGHTA, CDR2 FQGNSA. V shed 1 base, J shed 16 bases, and the junction held 2 bases outside the gene matches. CDR3 length equals 12 residues.

The rearrangement joins TRBV27 to TRBJ1-5; perhaps TRBD1 as D (5 bases). With 4 bases removed from V and 4 bases from J, the gap between germline ends came to 14 bases. Per germline, CDR1 MNHEY and CDR2 SMNVEV (reference sequence). This CDR3 comprises 15 residues. CDR3 in DNA: TGTGCCAGCAGTTCCTTTCGGGGGGGGAATCAGCCCCAGCATTTT. Protein: CASSSFRGGNQPQHF.

The chain joins TRBV7-2 to TRBJ2-1; D call uncertain. The CDR3 runs to 14 residues. Per the germline V gene, CDR1 is SGHTA and CDR2 is FQGNSA. V was pared by 0 bases and J by 7 bases, with 10 bases between. The CDR3 nucleotides read TGTGCCAGCAGCTTAGCGGTTTTAGGGAATGAGCAGTTCTTC. It encodes CASSLAVLGNEQFF. Using reference TRBV7-2 and TRBJ2-1 for the parts outside the CDR3, the full variable domain is GAGVSQSPSNKVTEKGKDVELRCDPISGHTALYWYRQSLGQGLEFLIYFQGNSAPDKSGLPSDRFSAERTGGSVSTLTIQRTQQEDSAVYLCASSLAVLGNEQFFGPGTRLTVL.

The chain is built from TRBV28 and TRBJ1-1; D is undetermined. Germline loops: CDR1 MDHEN, CDR2 SYDVKM. The CDR3 covers 11 residues. V shed 8 bases and J shed 0 bases, with 4 bases lying between them. The CDR3, as DNA: TGTGCCAGCGAGGTGAACACTGAAGCTTTCTTT. It encodes CASEVNTEAFF.

This clone is a singleton in its sample. The chain employs TRBV5-8 and TRBJ1-5, with 9 bases aligning to TRBD1. CDR1 and CDR2 (germline): SGHTS, YDEGEE. Unmatched junction bases numbered 3, after V lost 4 bases and J lost 10 bases. The CDR3 contains 12 residues. CDR3 nucleotide sequence: TGTGCCAGCAGCCTGGACAGGGGCCCCCAGCATTTT. This translates into CASSLDRGPQHF.

Only one count was recorded for this clone. The gene calls are TRBV28 and TRBJ2-5; 9 bases fit TRBD1. This CDR3 is 15 amino acids long. The germline V gene has CDR1 MDHEN and CDR2 SYDVKM. V lost 5 bases to trimming and J lost 2 bases; unmatched junction nucleotides: 6. The CDR3 region has the DNA TGTGCCAGCAGTAACGGACAGGGGAGACAAGAGACCCAGTACTTC. This sequence encodes CASSNGQGRQETQYF.

This clone was seen only once. The chain couples TRBV28 to TRBJ1-6; 11 bases fit TRBD1. This CDR3 contains 16 residues. Germline CDR1 and CDR2: MDHEN and SYDVKM. V shed 4 bases and J 10 bases; nucleotides not matched to a gene: 9. For the CDR3, the DNA is TGTGCCAGCAGTTGGACGGGACAGGGGGATCGGTCACCCCTCCACTTT. It is translated as CASSWTGQGDRSPLHF.

The chain is built from TRBV5-6 and TRBJ1-5; D is unresolved. V lost 3 bases, J lost 1 base, and 11 bases lay in between. The V gene's germline CDR1 is SGHDT and CDR2 YYEEEE. The CDR3 totals 15 residues. DNA of the CDR3: TGTGCCAGCAGCTATCTCGGACGGAGCAATCAGCCCCAGCATTTT. Its translation: CASSYLGRSNQPQHF.

The V gene is TRBV20-1, the J gene TRBJ1-4, with 7 bases aligning to TRBD1. The CDR3 runs 15 residues. Trimming cost V 3 bases and J 6 bases; bases outside gene matches: 10. Germline V CDR1 and CDR2: DFQATT, SNEGSKA (reference sequence). The CDR3 is CSASRQGGRYEKLFF. The DNA for the CDR3 is TGCAGTGCTAGTAGGCAGGGGGGACGATATGAAAAACTGTTTTTT.

The rearrangement uses TRBV20-1 and TRBJ1-1; no definite D call. V lost 3 bases and J 1 base, leaving 9 bases between the germline ends. This CDR3 spans 13 amino acids. Germline V CDR1 and CDR2: DFQATT, SNEGSKA (reference sequence). The CDR3 coding sequence is TGCAGTGCTAGTAGGCAGGAGAACACTGAAGCTTTCTTT. It encodes CSASRQENTEAFF.

The chain employs TRBV2 and TRBJ1-5; possible D gene TRBD1, 5 bases. The germline V gene encodes CDR1 SNHLY and CDR2 FYNNEI. The CDR3 is made up of 14 amino acids. V lost 5 bases and J 9 bases, leaving 17 bases between the germline ends. CDR3 coding DNA: TGTGCCAGCAGTCCTGGGGACGGGGAGGGGCCCCAGCATTTT. Translated, it gives CASSPGDGEGPQHF. The full variable domain, rest sourced from reference TRBV2 and TRBJ1-5, is EPEVTQTPSHQVTQMGQEVILRCVPISNHLYFYWYRQILGQKVEFLVSFYNNEISEKSEIFDDQFSVERPDGSNFTLKIRSTKLEDSAMYFCASSPGDGEGPQHFGDGTRLSIL.

The V call is TRBV27, the J call TRBJ1-5, with D unclear. The CDR3 is 12 residues long. Per germline, CDR1 MNHEY and CDR2 SMNVEV (reference sequence). V was pared by 8 bases and J by 5 bases, with 10 bases between. For the CDR3, the DNA is TGTGCCAGCGCGACCGGGTATCAGCCCCAGCATTTT. Translated: CASATGYQPQHF.

V gene TRBV5-8 combines with J gene TRBJ1-2, with D perhaps TRBD1 (5 bases). CDR1 is SGHTS and CDR2 is YDEGEE in the germline V gene. This CDR3 is built from 16 residues. V was shortened by 1 base and J by 6 bases, with 19 bases between the two germline ends. The CDR3 is CASSLSTLWGADGYTF. In DNA form, the CDR3 reads TGTGCCAGCAGCTTGTCCACCCTTTGGGGCGCAGATGGCTACACCTTC.

The V gene is TRBV4-2, the J gene TRBJ2-3; 7 positions match TRBD2. V was pared by 4 bases and J by 5 bases, with 18 bases of the junction left unmatched. This CDR3 is 18 amino acids long. CDR1 and CDR2 from the germline V gene are LGHNA and YNFKEQ. The DNA of the CDR3 is TGTGCCAGCAGCCGAACAGCCTCTAGCGGCGAAGCTGTAGATACGCAGTATTTT. It translates to CASSRTASSGEAVDTQYF.

The rearrangement links TRBV4-3 to TRBJ1-5; 8 bases fit TRBD1. The J segment lost 6 bases and the V segment lost 1 base, leaving 8 bases of the junction unmatched. Germline values: CDR1 LGHNA, CDR2 YSLEER. This CDR3 has 16 amino acids. The CDR3 loop reads CASSQGAGGIGQPQHF. The DNA for the CDR3 is TGCGCCAGCAGCCAAGGGGCAGGGGGCATCGGTCAGCCCCAGCATTTT.

This sequence joins TRBV6-4 and TRBJ2-2, with TRBD1 identical over 7 bases. Germline V lookup: CDR1 MRHNA, CDR2 SNTAGT. The V and J ends lost 8 bases and 3 bases, in that order; junction bases with no gene match: 12. This CDR3 has 16 amino acids. CDR3 coding DNA: TGTGCCAGCCCCCCGGGACAGAGGCCCTACACCGGGGAGCTGTTTTTT. This gives the protein CASPPGQRPYTGELFF.

This rearrangement joins TRBV28 to TRBJ2-6, with D possibly being TRBD2 (7 bases). The CDR3 has 16 amino acids. CDR1 MDHEN and CDR2 SYDVKM come from the germline V gene. Deletions cut 8 bases from V and 2 bases from J, with 16 bases between. The CDR3: CASGLKGGAGANVLTF. DNA of the CDR3: TGTGCCAGCGGCCTCAAAGGGGGGGCTGGGGCCAACGTCCTGACTTTC.

The chain joins TRBV9 to TRBJ1-5; TRBD1 is a possible D gene (5 bases). Trimming shortened V by 4 bases and J by 0 bases, and 14 bases separated the two germline ends. There are 16 residues in the CDR3. Germline CDR1 reads SGDLS; CDR2 reads YYNGEE. The CDR3, as DNA: TGTGCCAGCAGCACCGGGGGTCCATATAGCAATCAGCCCCAGCATTTT. Its translation: CASSTGGPYSNQPQHF.

This clone occurred once. The chain uses TRBV28 and TRBJ1-2; D ambiguous. V lost 7 bases, J lost 4 bases, and 13 bases lay in between. Germline V gene data show CDR1 as MDHEN and CDR2 as SYDVKM. This CDR3 spans 13 amino acids. This CDR3 reads CASTSGKAYGYTF. In DNA, the CDR3 is TGTGCCAGCACGAGTGGTAAGGCCTATGGCTACACCTTC.

The CDR3 nucleotides are TGTGCCAGCACAACGCAAAGACAGAGGAATGAGCAGTTCTTC. Its translation is CASTTQRQRNEQFF. The chain has TRBV7-2 and TRBJ2-1, with a possible D match to TRBD1 (5 bases). The CDR3 consists of 14 residues. Trimming removed 7 bases at V and 7 bases at J, with 17 bases between. Germline V gene lookup returns CDR1 SGHTA and CDR2 FQGNSA.

V and J are TRBV10-3 and TRBJ1-3; unclear D gene. The V gene's germline CDR1 is ENHRY and CDR2 SYGVKD. Trimming stripped 7 bases from V and 0 bases from J, with 7 bases between. The CDR3 length is 13 residues. This CDR3 is CAIKASSGNTIYF. The CDR3 bases are TGTGCCATCAAGGCATCCTCTGGAAACACCATATATTTT.

For the CDR3, the DNA is TGTGCCAGCGGACAAACCGGGGAGCTGTTTTTT. It specifies CASGQTGELFF. The rearrangement links TRBV7-3 to TRBJ2-2, with D perhaps TRBD1 (5 bases). CDR1 is SGHTA and CDR2 is FQGTGA in the germline V gene. Trimming took 8 bases from V and 5 from J, leaving 6 bases between them. CDR3 length: 11 amino acids.

The J gene is TRBJ2-1, the V gene TRBV6-2 or TRBV6-3; no clear D. The germline CDR1 and CDR2 sequences are MNHEY and SVGEGT. V was shortened by 0 bases and J by 9 bases, with 6 bases between the two germline ends. This CDR3 comprises 12 residues. The CDR3 here is CASSYSHGEQFF. As DNA, the CDR3 is TGTGCCAGCAGTTACTCGCACGGTGAGCAGTTCTTC.